These T cell receptor beta chains were read from a single sample in a study of a mutant IDH1 vaccine in newly diagnosed glioma. The assay was immunoSEQ multiplex PCR, and TCRdb's table has in-frame clones only and misses some. There are around 80,000 clones in the sample; around 85% occur only once, and around 0.73% lies in the top ten. These TCRs are of unknown antigen specificity. This sample comprised PBMCs, obtained from a glioma patient whose treatment included an IDH1 peptide vaccine. The source is a woman in her forties or fifties with glioma. The CDR3 runs from the conserved cysteine through the conserved F or W. D genes are given only for firm matches. A row's size may be missing; if present it is once, few, many or a size class.

V	J	size	D	DNA	CDR3
TRBV19	TRBJ1-2	.	TRBD1	TGTGCCAGTAGTGGACGGACAGGGGGCGCGAGGGACTATGGCTACACCTTC	CASSGRTGGARDYGYTF
TRBV18	TRBJ2-5	.	TRBD1	TGTGCCAGCTCACTCTCCCAGGGGGCGTTGTATGAGACCCAGTACTTC	CASSLSQGALYETQYF
TRBV28	TRBJ2-7	.	.	TGTGCCACGCGGGACGCCCCATACGAGCAGTACTTC	CATRDAPYEQYF
TRBV28	TRBJ1-1	.	.	TGTGCCAGCAGTTTAAGGGAGAACACTGAAGCTTTCTTT	CASSLRENTEAFF
TRBV7-9	TRBJ2-5	once	.	TGTGCCAGCAGCTTAGGCGAAATTGGCGAGACCCAGTACTTC	CASSLGEIGETQYF
TRBV27	TRBJ2-6	once	TRBD1	TGTGCCAGCTGGCCCGACAGGGGTGGGTCTGGGGCCAACGTCCTGACTTTC	CASWPDRGGSGANVLTF
TRBV19	TRBJ1-5	.	TRBD1	TGTGCCAGTAAACCGGGACAGTCTGAATTTAAGCCCCAGCATTTT	CASKPGQSEFKPQHF
TRBV11-2	TRBJ2-1	once	.	TGTGCCATCGATGGGGGGAATGAGCAGTTCTTC	CAIDGGNEQFF
TRBV30	TRBJ1-1	.	.	TGTGCCTGGAGTAAGGGAGGAACGGCTGAAGCTTTCTTT	CAWSKGGTAEAFF
TRBV27	TRBJ2-6	few	.	TGTGCCAGCAGTTTTGACGGCTCTGGGGCCAACGTCCTGACTTTC	CASSFDGSGANVLTF
TRBV9	TRBJ2-2	.	.	TGTGCCAGCAGCGTATTTACTGACGGGGAGCTGTTTTTT	CASSVFTDGELFF
TRBV6-5	TRBJ2-7	.	.	TGTGCCAGCAGTTACTTGACCGGCTACGAGCAGTGCTTC	CASSYLTGYEQCF
TRBV18	TRBJ2-1	.	.	TGTGCCAGCTCGCGGAGGAACGACAGACTGTACAATGAGCAGTTCTTC	CASSRRNDRLYNEQFF
TRBV15	TRBJ1-2	.	TRBD1	TGTGCCACCAGCAGTAGACTTACAGGGGAAGGCTACACCTTC	CATSSRLTGEGYTF
TRBV27	TRBJ2-3	.	TRBD1	TGTGCCAGCCGCCAACCGGGACAGGGAATTGGCGGCACAGATACGCAGTATTTT	CASRQPGQGIGGTDTQYF
TRBV6-1	TRBJ1-1	.	.	TGTGCCAGCAATTCCCTAAGGTCCCCCAACACTGAAGCTTTCTTT	CASNSLRSPNTEAFF
TRBV11-2	TRBJ1-1	few	TRBD1	TGTGCCAGCAGCTTAGCCGACAGGGCCACTGAAGCTTTCTTT	CASSLADRATEAFF
TRBV6-4	TRBJ1-1	.	.	TGTGCCAGCAGTGACACAGTGAACACTGAAGCTTTCTTT	CASSDTVNTEAFF
TRBV9	TRBJ2-1	once	TRBD1	TGTGCCAGCAGCCCCCGCTCGGGACAGATTAGGAATGAGCAGTTCTTC	CASSPRSGQIRNEQFF
TRBV9	TRBJ2-1	.	TRBD2	TGTGCCAGCAGCCCGCGGACTAGCGGAGGCGATGAGCAGTTCTTC	CASSPRTSGGDEQFF
TRBV28	TRBJ1-1	.	TRBD1	TGTGCCAGCGGATCCGGGACAGGGACGAACACTGAAGCTTTCTTT	CASGSGTGTNTEAFF
TRBV21-1	TRBJ2-5	once	.	TGTGCCAGCAGCACCAGCCGCCGGCACTCCGGGGAGACCCAGTACTTC	CASSTSRRHSGETQYF
TRBV6-1	TRBJ2-7	.	.	TGTGCCAGCGGAACTCCGGGACGGATTTTATACGAGCAGTACTTC	CASGTPGRILYEQYF
TRBV28	TRBJ2-5	.	TRBD2	TGTGCCAGCTGGGGCGGGGAGGGGGAGACCCAGTACTTC	CASWGGEGETQYF
TRBV10-1	TRBJ2-3	once	.	TGCGCCAGCAGTGACCCCGGAGTTGGGGATACGCAGTATTTT	CASSDPGVGDTQYF
TRBV4-2	TRBJ2-2	.	.	TGTGCCAGCAGCCAAGATGAGCGGGCCTCGAACACCGGGGAGCTGTTTTTT	CASSQDERASNTGELFF
TRBV5-1	TRBJ2-7	.	.	TGCGCCAGCGGGAGTGGCGGCGAGCAGTACTTC	CASGSGGEQYF
TRBV7-9	TRBJ1-2	.	TRBD1	TGTGCCAGCAGCCCGGGACAGGGTGGTAACTATGGCTACACCTTC	CASSPGQGGNYGYTF
TRBV28	TRBJ2-2	.	TRBD2	TGTGCCAGCAGTCTCTACTCCGGGACTAGCTCCACCGGGGAGCTGTTTTTT	CASSLYSGTSSTGELFF
TRBV28	TRBJ2-7	.	.	TGTGCCAGCAGAAGGACATTGTCCTACGAGCAGTACTTC	CASRRTLSYEQYF
TRBV7-2	TRBJ2-7	.	TRBD2	TGTGCCAGCAGCTTAGGGCCGGGGGGTCGAGAGCAGTACTTC	CASSLGPGGREQYF
TRBV9	TRBJ1-1	.	.	TGTGCCAGCAGCGTGGGACTCCAGAACACTGAAGCTTTCTTT	CASSVGLQNTEAFF
TRBV27	TRBJ1-1	once	.	TGTGCCAGCAGTTTACCCCCGATCTCCAGGTACACTGAAGCTTTCTTT	CASSLPPISRYTEAFF
TRBV7-8	TRBJ2-3	.	TRBD1	TGTGCCAGCAGCGCCAGATCTGGACAGGGGGGCACAGATACGCAGTATTTT	CASSARSGQGGTDTQYF
TRBV5-1	TRBJ2-2	.	TRBD2	TGCGCCAGCAGTCCCACTAGCGGGACCTCTCCGAACACCGGGGAGCTGTTTTTT	CASSPTSGTSPNTGELFF
TRBV28	TRBJ2-4	.	.	TGTGCCAGCAGCCTCTCCAGTTCTGCCAAAAACATTCAGTACTTC	CASSLSSSAKNIQYF